This TCR beta chain was sequenced for a study of T cell responses to AZD1222 COVID-19 vaccine. Points from the study as a whole: An increase in Spike-specific TCR breadth and depth was observed after two AZD1222 doses. Repertoires were collected only later (after the peak T cell response had occurred). Clonal diversity was possibly underestimated, and the donors were mostly white British, with more females. Reportedly, close to half of spike-specific TCRs are directed against unmutated variant regions.

Assay used: immunoSEQ multiplex PCR; TCRdb lists only in-frame clones, some missing. The table shows about 90,000 clones, with 75% to 90% occurring only once. Worth noting for this clone: Its antigen is as yet unknown.

This specimen consisted of peripheral blood, obtained 28 days after the second AZD1222 dose. The origin of this receptor is an adult who received the AZD1222 COVID-19 vaccine.

The CDR3: CASSPTRGTAYGYTF. The CDR3 DNA reads as TGTGCCAGCAGCCCCACACGAGGGACAGCGTATGGCTACACCTTC. The chain recombines TRBV3-1 (or the pseudogene TRBV3-2) with TRBJ1-2, with 7 bases that match TRBD1. The CDR3 has 15 residues. V lost 4 bases to trimming and J lost 5 bases; unmatched junction nucleotides: 10. The germline CDR1 and CDR2 sequences are LGHDT and YNNKEL (reference sequence).